Described below is a single T cell receptor (beta chain) sequence and its context. This clone's antigen is unknown. Base qualities are not provided; no much larger clone lies one nucleotide away. Ficoll-Paque density gradient centrifugation was used to isolate PBMCs. V loses 0 bases, J loses 2 bases, and the germline ends lie 10 bases apart. CDR3 length: 15 amino acids, cysteine to phenylalanine. The only DNA kept is the CDR3, 45 bases in frame from the first base. The germline V gene gives CDR1 as SGHAT and CDR2 as FQNNGV. The data originate from a study of T-cell memory formation after mild COVID-19 (dated by TCRdb to the early 2020s). As for the study more broadly: TCR sequence clusters from the two donors were largely donor specific. Two young, previously healthy adult volunteers, one female and one male, were included in the cohort. T-cell clones expanding and contracting after mild COVID-19 in a couple of donors were tracked by longitudinal TCRalpha and TCRbeta repertoire sequencing. What the research found in general, with its limitations: Clones contracting from day 15 to 85 had balanced CD4/CD8 phenotypes, while a second wave expanding from day 15 to 37 was biased towards CD4+. Contracting CD4+ clones turned up mainly in the CM and EM memory subsets, whereas EMRA was where CD8+ clones were enriched. Some responding clones were detected in pre-infection memory, suggesting pre-existing cross-reactive memory T cells joined the SARS-CoV-2 response. Only a couple of mild cases were covered by the study, and larger cohorts that include severe cases with pre-infection samples were considered necessary. The second-wave clones that peaked on day 37 were not confirmed to be SARS-CoV-2 specific.

Sequencing took place on an Illumina NovaSeq 6000. TCRalpha and TCRbeta cDNA libraries were built by 5'RACE with constant-segment primers, adding sample barcodes and unique molecular identifiers. Trizol reagent was used to extract RNA from every sample. Libraries were amplified in two PCR steps, with a second sample barcode and Illumina TruSeq adapters added in the second step. Libraries were sequenced on an Illumina NovaSeq with 2 x 150 bp paired-end reads. The authors' pipeline ran thus. With migec v1.2.7, reads were demultiplexed and then collapsed into UMI-guided consensus sequences. With mixcr v2.1.11, UMI consensuses were aligned to TRA and TRB V and J templates and assembled into clonotypes. A clonotype was counted as expanded or contracted only if both edgeR and NoisET called the change significant, with noise models trained on biological replicates. For edgeR calls, a false discovery rate-adjusted p below 0.01 and a log2 fold-change threshold of 1 were applied. As an exploratory analysis of dynamics, max-normalized trajectories of the 1000 most abundant clonotypes were examined by PCA with hierarchical clustering. Separately sequenced CD4+ and CD8+ repertoires were used to assign a CD4 or CD8 phenotype to each responding clone. The public reads were reanalyzed by TCRdb: fastp trimming at Q25, MiXCR alignment, in-frame beta chains only. Rows are unified per CDR3 protein, each entry keeping the most common DNA and genes. Clone size and V and J calls follow TCRdb, not the original study. The sample table shows about 440,000 distinct CDR3 sequences, and 20% are seen once. The top ten constitute roughly 8.4% of the sample.

The sequence derives from an adult woman who had mild COVID-19 (a few samples of this study predate the infection). The sample titles of this study are shuffled in the database, so cell type and time point are left out; the donor was told from shared clones. The chain is encoded by TRBV11-2 joined to TRBJ1-2; no D segment can be confidently identified. The sequenced sample was PBMCs or a T cell subset sorted from them (not recorded which). The bases are TGTGCCAGCAGCTTAGATCAGGCACAGAACTATGGCTACACCTTC. Its coded protein is CASSLDQAQNYGYTF.